A single T cell receptor (beta chain) is shown here with its context. Those enrolled, adults aged roughly 18 to 89 years, came from around 24 US areas. Cohorts were based on clinical histories the participants reported. Exposed volunteers were people who met a COVID-19 case within 2 weeks before study entry. This entry is derived from a study of blood T cell repertoires in COVID-19. Per the authors' pipeline: Amplifying reference gene primers gave estimates of nucleated cell counts. TCRdb keeps only in-frame clones here, not all; method: immunoSEQ multiplex PCR. The V and J calls and the clone size are those of that table, but D and trimming were determined from the DNA. The table lists some 270,000 clones, approximately 84% of them singletons, with about 7% in the top ten. The CDR3 is 16 residues long. After removal of 1 base from V and 3 bases from J, the junction contained 8 bases not matched to a gene. Germline CDR1 reads MGHRA; CDR2 reads YSYEKL.

The rearrangement joins TRBV4-1 to TRBJ1-2; 7 bases fit TRBD1. Specimen: PBMCs or T cells enriched from blood (not recorded which). The receptor was isolated from a woman aged 45-60 years who had been exposed to COVID-19. In DNA, the CDR3 is TGCGCCAGCAGCCAAGGGTTCGAGGGGGCGGACTATGGCTACACCTTC. Translated, it gives CASSQGFEGADYGYTF.